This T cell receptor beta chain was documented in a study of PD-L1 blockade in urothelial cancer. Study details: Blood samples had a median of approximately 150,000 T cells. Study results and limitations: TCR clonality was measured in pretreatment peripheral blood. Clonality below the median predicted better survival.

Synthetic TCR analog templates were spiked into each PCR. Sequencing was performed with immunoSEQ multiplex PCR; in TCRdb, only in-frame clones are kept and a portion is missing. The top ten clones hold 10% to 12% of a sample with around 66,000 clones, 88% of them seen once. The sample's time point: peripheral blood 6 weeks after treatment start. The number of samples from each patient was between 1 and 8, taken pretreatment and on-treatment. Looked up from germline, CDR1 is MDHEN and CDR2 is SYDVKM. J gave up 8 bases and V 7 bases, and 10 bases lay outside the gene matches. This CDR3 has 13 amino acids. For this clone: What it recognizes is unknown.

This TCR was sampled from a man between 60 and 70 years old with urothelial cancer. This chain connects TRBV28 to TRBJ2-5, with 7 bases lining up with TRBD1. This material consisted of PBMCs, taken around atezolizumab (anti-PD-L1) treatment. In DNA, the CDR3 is TGTGCCAGCACTCCGGGACAGAGGGCCACCCAGTACTTC. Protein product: CASTPGQRATQYF.